The clone carrying this T cell receptor (beta chain) was picked up a small number of times. Its antigen is unknown. Assay: immunoSEQ multiplex PCR; the TCRdb copy retains only in-frame clones and omits some. The sample holds about 38,000 clones, approximately 86% seen once. The record originates from a study of CD4 T cells in relation to SARS-CoV-2 and coronaviruses. This CDR3 contains 15 residues. Trimming removed 0 bases from V and 0 bases from J, with 9 bases in between. Per germline, CDR1 SGHTA and CDR2 FQGNSA. Naive or memory CD4+ cells were cultured 1:1 with T cell-depleted PBMCs plus CEF. Study-wide results and limits: Memory recall responses, not primary responses primed in culture, are what the assay detects.

Sequences were obtained from naive CD4+ T cells from PBMCs, cultured in vitro. Stated subset: naive CD4+ T cells isolated by negative enrichment. The sequence was collected from an adult with COVID-19. The rearrangement uses TRBV7-2 and TRBJ2-7; D gene ambiguous. This chain's CDR3 is CASSLALGPSYEQYF. As DNA, the CDR3 is TGTGCCAGCAGCTTAGCGCTCGGACCCTCCTACGAGCAGTACTTC.